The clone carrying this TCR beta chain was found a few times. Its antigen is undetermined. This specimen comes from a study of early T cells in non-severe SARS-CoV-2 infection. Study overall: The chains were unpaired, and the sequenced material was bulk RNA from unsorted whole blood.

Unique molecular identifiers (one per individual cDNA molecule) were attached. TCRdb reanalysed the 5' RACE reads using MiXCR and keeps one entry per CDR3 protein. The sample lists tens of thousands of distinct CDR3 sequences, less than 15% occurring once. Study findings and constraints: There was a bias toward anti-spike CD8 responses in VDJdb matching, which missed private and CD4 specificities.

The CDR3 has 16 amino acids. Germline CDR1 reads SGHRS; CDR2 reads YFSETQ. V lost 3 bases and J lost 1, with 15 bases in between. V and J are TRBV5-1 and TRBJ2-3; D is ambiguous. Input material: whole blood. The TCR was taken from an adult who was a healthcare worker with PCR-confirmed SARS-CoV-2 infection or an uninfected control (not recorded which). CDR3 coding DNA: TGCGCCAGCAGCTCCGTTCCGGGTCCACGCACAGATACGCAGTATTTT. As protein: CASSSVPGPRTDTQYF.